Reported below is one TCR beta chain. This clone was recorded a few times. Its antigen has not been determined. No quality values exist for individual bases; no much larger clone is one base distant. The CDR3 contains 14 residues, cysteine and phenylalanine counted. Just the 42-base CDR3 DNA is kept, in frame starting at base 1. CDR1 and CDR2 are read off the germline V gene as SNHLY and FYNNEI. Trimming leaves V shorter by 6 bases and J shorter by 2 bases, with the junction holding 5 bases beyond the gene matches. These data originate in a study of shared clonotypes between healthy human individuals (TCRdb year 2020). Notes on the research overall: The cohort included a few men and two women between 18 and 49 years of age. For each donor, CD4 naive and CD4 memory were each run on three plates, CD8 naive on two plates, and CD8 memory on one plate. Blood TCR repertoires of 5 or 6 healthy adults were deeply sequenced to estimate repertoire size and the extent of clonotype sharing between individuals. Libraries were prepared and TCR repertoires were sequenced by different laboratories using diverse techniques, in order to increase sequencing depth and limit assay-specific biases. Per donor, leukapheresis produced somewhere between about 0.8 and 9.5 billion PBMCs. Paper-wide results and their limitations: Pairwise subsampling led to the expectation that sequencing depth would affect the degree of clonotype sharing among donors. Rarefaction of sorted-subset datasets indicated incomplete sequencing despite the large sequencing depth. Larger estimated clonotype richness was generally found for naive subsets than for memory subsets. Compared with non-shared clonotypes, the clonotypes found in all four sorted-subset donors had higher generation probabilities. Only blood was sampled, and tissue TCR repertoires likely differ from those in blood. Roughly 5% of naive CD4, 3.5% of naive CD8, approximately 2% of memory CD4, and about 0.4% of memory CD8 clonotypes were shared across a few donors. The small number of donors limited the genetic and exposure-history diversity represented.

Donors were healthy HIV-negative adults with no recently reported acute infections or vaccinations. Every donor was a Caucasian adult living in Nashville, Tennessee, USA. CD4+ T cells were enriched through magnetic negative selection, after which naive cells were positively selected on CD45RA and the remaining negative fraction served as the memory subset. Blood was collected by leukapheresis, and PBMCs were isolated by Ficoll-Histopaque density gradient centrifugation and then cryopreserved in liquid nitrogen vapor phase. Analytical flow cytometry was used to check the purity and quantity of each magnetically sorted T cell population. From each sorted fraction, genomic DNA was isolated and quantified by UV absorbance on a Nanodrop 2000c. Using the deep immunoSEQ assay, TCR CDR3 regions were amplified from genomic DNA by multiplex PCR. Extracted genomic DNA from each cell subset was distributed evenly across all wells of several immunoSEQ 96-well plates, and each plate was treated as a replicate. For sorted subsets, approximately 190 ng of genomic DNA, equivalent to 25,000 to 30,000 T cell genomes, went into each replicate PCR. The purified libraries were quantified using a Qubit 3.0 fluorometer, sized with a Bioanalyzer 2100, and then quantified again using the KAPA Library Quantification kit. Each immunoSEQ 96-well plate was sequenced on its own single-read 150-cycle Illumina NextSeq 550 flow cell. The paper's processing steps were these. Because the immunoSEQ output held only junctional sequences and lacked quality scores, the filtering could not match the filtering applied to full-length reads. To assign V/J genes and CDR3, sequences were annotated using PyIR, a Python wrapper for IgBLAST v1.9, with IMGT germline references. Reads were removed for weak V/J assignments (E-value above 1e-6), missing CDR3, stop codons, out-of-frame junctions, or ambiguous translated residues. V3J clonotypes were defined as sequences sharing an identical inferred V gene, J gene, and CDR3 amino acid sequence. Percentage overlap between repertoires was calculated by dividing the number of shared unique clonotypes by the size of the smaller repertoire. RTK rarefaction, the Chao1 estimator, and Recon v2.1 estimates of unobserved clonotypes were used to assess repertoire richness. Generation probabilities for all TCRbeta clonotypes obtained by the gDNA method from a handful of donors were computed using OLGA. Not all clones reach the TCRdb copy of this immuneACCESS table, which keeps in-frame sequences only. Checked studies attribute under half of the gap to unresolved V genes and leave the rest unexplained. V, J and clone size are those of that table, while D and trimming were read from the DNA. For this sample the table gives 550,000 to 850,000 clones, of which over 65% were detected only once. Jointly, the top ten make up 1.5% to 2% of the sample.

The rearrangement joined TRBV2 to TRBJ2-5; the central 8 bases match TRBD2. This clonotype was sampled from a woman in her twenties or thirties in good health. Material for sequencing was memory CD4+ T cells sorted from blood. The cell subset or site label on this specimen signifies: CD45RA-negative fraction. CDR3 region: CASSQRETQETQYF. The nucleotide sequence reads TGTGCCAGCAGCCAGCGGGAGACACAAGAGACCCAGTACTTC.